This TCR beta chain comes out of a study of blood T cells in healthy people across ages (dated by TCRdb to between 2015 and 2017). About the study as a whole: In model experiments, template switching captured about one uniquely barcoded TCR beta cDNA molecule for every two T cells. The donors were divided into four age groups: young (average approximately 15 years), middle-aged (around 41), aged (under 70) and long-lived (roughly 82). Donors of different ages were randomly distributed across sequencing lanes to avoid experimental bias. Using the same blood draw, the study looked at two additional independent replicas of 1 million unique cDNA reads for two donors, one aged 18 to 30 and the other aged 80 or older. The study measured age-related changes in TCR beta repertoire diversity using deep sequencing normalized with unique cDNA molecular identifiers.

Donors were roughly 40 systemically healthy Caucasian individuals from Russia aged roughly 6 to 100 years. Ten milliliters of peripheral blood were drawn from each donor into EDTA-treated Vacutainer tubes. Ficoll-Paque density-gradient centrifugation was used to isolate PBMCs, with at least 6.5 million per sample. Trizol reagent was used to extract total RNA from PBMCs, with at least 6 micrograms per sample. For every donor, an aliquot of PBMCs went through flow cytometry to measure the percentages of naive CD45RAhigh/CD27high T cells. To note about this clonotype: No antigen is known for it. Base qualities were left out, and no much larger clone turns up one base away.

The library was produced with 5' RACE. Reads for this sample came from an Illumina HiSeq 2500. A second PCR of about 7 to 12 cycles was run with a J-beta primer mix and a sample-barcoded 5' primer. Each TCR beta cDNA molecule received a unique molecular identifier from a template-switch 5' adaptor carrying 12 random nucleotides. Each sample yielded at least 2.5 million CDR3-containing paired-end reads. The Mint cDNA synthesis kit, primed by a TRBC-specific oligonucleotide, was used to synthesize first-strand cDNA from all RNA. All cDNA was treated with uracil-DNA glycosylase and then went through a first 18-cycle PCR with the universal primers M1SS and BC2_uni_R. Processing in the source paper ran as follows. Normalization of each sample was performed by random selection of 1 million high-quality reads, each carrying a distinct molecular identifier. Instead of being binned into consensus sequences, reads that shared molecular identifiers were thrown out. MiTCR, with a Q25 quality threshold and the strictest error-elimination algorithm, was used for CDR3 identification, clonotype clustering and error correction. A nonparametric unseen species model using Euler transformation provided a lower-bound estimate of total TCR beta diversity. TCRdb reworked the public reads: Q25 trimming with fastp, MiXCR clone assembly, productive beta chains retained. Under each unique CDR3 protein, matching rows form one entry showing the most common genes and DNA. TCRdb, not the authors, supplied the V and J calls. The sample yields about 780,000 distinct CDR3 sequences; around 45% were counted once. Clones ranked in the top ten supply around a sixth of the sample.

The paper's findings and limits, for the study overall: Estimates of total diversity based on one million sequenced T cells were considered lower bounds and underestimates. As age increased, observed TCR beta diversity per million T cells dropped in a roughly linear way, and a significant reduction was already evident by age 40. Bulk unsorted PBMC profiling prevented conclusive comparison of naive and antigen-experienced compartments. Because donor CMV infection status was unknown, age-related changes in expanded clonotypes were potentially confounded. Compared with the aged group, the long-lived group had more naive CD4+ T cells, fewer expanded clones and increased TCR diversity, suggesting age selection. There was a strong correlation between observed TCR beta diversity and the percentage of naive T cells measured by flow cytometry.

The clonotype comes from a man older than 75 in good health. The sequenced sample was blood.

The nucleotides read TGTGCCAGCAGTCCCGACCGACAGGTTAATGGGCCCCAGCATTTT. Translation gives CASSPDRQVNGPQHF. The rearranged chain carries TRBV6-6 and TRBJ1-5; TRBD1 could be the D gene, as 6 bases match. Looking up the germline V gene (reference sequence) yields CDR1 MNHNY and CDR2 SVGAGI. V is pared back by 5 bases and J by 9 bases, with 20 bases lying between the germline termini. Inclusive of the bounding cysteine and phenylalanine, the CDR3 is 15 residues long. Only the CDR3 DNA stays, 45 bases, in frame from base 1.